This paragraph covers one TCR beta chain sequence. With a J-beta primer mix and a sample-barcoded 5' primer, a second PCR ran 7 to 11 cycles. TCRdb reprocessed the 5' RACE reads with MiXCR, giving one entry per CDR3 protein. Of 600,000 to 650,000 distinct CDR3 sequences detected, 45% to 65% appear once; the ten largest clones hold about two fifths. Trimming shortened V by 6 bases and J by 2 bases, and 15 bases separated the two germline ends. The CDR3 has 15 residues. The germline CDR1 and CDR2 sequences are SGHAT and FQNNGV. The sample originates from a study of blood T cells in healthy people across ages.

The clonotype originates from a man aged 55-75 years in good health. The sequencing sample was made of blood. The chain joins TRBV11-2 to TRBJ2-3, with D tentatively TRBD1 or TRBD2 (6 bases each). The CDR3 protein is CASRPGAPFTDTQYF. The CDR3 DNA reads as TGTGCCAGCAGACCGGGGGCACCATTCACAGATACGCAGTATTTT.